The 19 T cell receptor beta chains below all came from one sample that was sequenced in a study of blood T cell repertoires in COVID-19. The protocol was immunoSEQ multiplex PCR, while the TCRdb copy is restricted to in-frame clones and leaves out a portion. The sample has approximately 490,000 clones, 87% seen once; the top ten hold under 0.75%. Material for sequencing was PBMCs or T cells enriched from blood (not recorded which). Source of these receptors: a woman aged 18 to 35 who had recovered from COVID-19.

This chain connects TRBV19 to TRBJ1-2; 7 bases are shared with TRBD1. CDR3 size: 15 residues. CDR1 is LNHDA, CDR2 SQIVND, per germline (reference sequence). V shed 3 bases, J shed 6 bases, and the junction held 10 bases outside the gene matches. CDR3 amino acids: CASSIPGTDRHGYTF. In nucleotides, the CDR3 is TGTGCCAGTAGTATCCCCGGGACAGACCGTCATGGCTACACCTTC.

There are a few counts of this clone. The CDR3 loop reads CASSLVGSDYGYTF. In DNA, the CDR3 is TGTGCCAGCAGCTTGGTAGGGAGCGACTATGGCTACACCTTC. J is TRBJ1-2 and V is TRBV5-4, with unresolved D. The germline gives CDR1 SGHNT, CDR2 YYREEE (reference sequence). CDR3 length equals 14 residues. Trimming pared 0 bases from V and 3 bases from J, leaving 9 bases between.

V gene TRBV19 combines with J gene TRBJ1-1, with no clear D. Between the trimmed V and J ends, which lost 2 bases and 1 base, there was a span of 11 bases. This CDR3 is 15 amino acids long. CDR1 and CDR2 from the germline V gene are LNHDA and SQIVND (reference sequence). CDR3 region: CASSIPSRPNTEAFF. The CDR3 bases are TGTGCCAGTAGTATACCCTCGCGGCCGAACACTGAAGCTTTCTTT.

This chain joins TRBV5-1 and TRBJ1-3; D not resolved. Germline V gene lookup returns CDR1 SGHRS and CDR2 YFSETQ. Deletions cut 2 bases from V and 8 bases from J, with 11 bases between. The CDR3 runs 13 residues. The CDR3 bases are TGCGCCAGCAGCTTAGGAGGGCAGGACACCATATATTTT. Translated, it gives CASSLGGQDTIYF.

As for this clone: Relative to the germline gene, one junction end is altered; a read error may explain this. The chain joins TRBV7-7 to TRBJ2-5; 11 nucleotides align to TRBD2. CDR1 is SSHAT, CDR2 FNYEAQ, per germline (reference sequence). The CDR3 sequence is 16 residues long. The CDR3 nucleotides are TGTGCTAGCAGCTCCGGACTAGCGGGTAACCAAGAGACCCAGTACTTC. Translated: CASSSGLAGNQETQYF.

The chain joins TRBV5-6 to TRBJ1-1; no reliable D call. The CDR3 spans 13 residues. The germline V gene has CDR1 SGHDT and CDR2 YYEEEE. Trimming removed 2 bases at V and 7 bases at J, with 12 bases between. The CDR3 DNA sequence: TGTGCCAGCAGCTTTGGCATGGGGAGTGAAGCTTTCTTT. Translating gives CASSFGMGSEAFF.

The V call is TRBV29-1, the J call TRBJ1-5, with no clear D. The length of the CDR3 is 12 residues. Trimming shortened V by 4 bases and J by 3 bases, and 7 bases separated the two germline ends. Germline-derived CDR1 and CDR2 are SQVTM and ANQGSEA. The CDR3 DNA reads as TGCAGCGTTGGAAGCCCCAATCAGCCCCAGCATTTT. Translation gives CSVGSPNQPQHF.

V and J are TRBV29-1 and TRBJ2-1; 10 bases match TRBD2. CDR3 length equals 14 residues. Losses at the gene ends were 6 bases for V and 9 bases for J; bases not matched to a gene: 11. Per germline, CDR1 SQVTM and CDR2 ANQGSEA. The CDR3: CSVAGTSVGSEQFF. The CDR3 DNA is TGCAGCGTCGCCGGGACTAGCGTGGGGAGTGAGCAGTTCTTC.

This sequence joins TRBV5-1 and TRBJ2-7, with TRBD1 matching over 9 bases. The trim removed 3 bases at V and 2 bases at J, leaving 9 bases unmatched. The CDR3 runs 16 residues. CDR1 and CDR2 (germline): SGHRS, YFSETQ. DNA of the CDR3: TGCGCCAGCAGCTCGGGCCGGGACAGGGTAACCTACGAGCAGTACTTC. Protein product: CASSSGRDRVTYEQYF.

The genes are TRBV19 and TRBJ1-5; D perhaps matches TRBD1 (6 bases). Germline V gene lookup returns CDR1 LNHDA and CDR2 SQIVND (reference sequence). The CDR3 spans 17 residues. The V end lost 8 bases, the J end lost 6 bases, and 26 bases lay between the germline ends. CDR3 sequence reads: CASGAGRAVTGAQPQHF. In DNA form, the CDR3 reads TGTGCCAGTGGCGCGGGCAGGGCGGTGACAGGAGCTCAGCCCCAGCATTTT.

A word on this clone: The same CDR3 can be traced to other DNA sequences in this sample. The rearrangement joins TRBV5-1 to TRBJ1-5, with D perhaps matching TRBD1 (6 bases). Germline V gives CDR1 SGHRS, CDR2 YFSETQ. There are 15 residues in the CDR3. Trimming took 5 bases from V and 1 from J, leaving 13 bases between them. In DNA, the CDR3 is TGCGCCAGCAGTCTACAGGGTGGAAGCAATCAGCCCCAGCATTTT. Amino acids: CASSLQGGSNQPQHF.

Comments on this clone: This same CDR3 is encoded by further DNA sequences in the sample. The rearrangement links TRBV9 to TRBJ2-3; D is possibly TRBD2 (7 bases). V shed 4 bases and J shed 10 bases, with 16 bases lying between them. Germline CDR1 is SGDLS and CDR2 is YYNGEE. The CDR3 spans 13 residues. CDR3 sequence reads: CASSSRGEGAQYF. In DNA form, the CDR3 reads TGTGCCAGCAGCTCAAGAGGGGAGGGGGCGCAGTATTTT.

This chain uses TRBV5-5 with TRBJ2-7; 8 nucleotides align to TRBD2. The CDR3 contains 17 residues. The junction had 15 bases not matched to a gene; V was cut back by 4 bases and J by 3 bases. The germline V gene encodes CDR1 SGHKS and CDR2 YYEKEE (reference sequence). The CDR3 nucleotides are TGTGCCAGCAGCCTTTCGCCTGGGGCGGGGGGCAGCTACGAGCAGTACTTC. Translated: CASSLSPGAGGSYEQYF. The variable domain in full, with the rest retrieved from reference TRBV5-5 and TRBJ2-7, is DAGVTQSPTHLIKTRGQQVTLRCSPISGHKSVSWYQQVLGQGPQFIFQYYEKEERGRGNFPDRFSARQFPNYSSELNVNALLLGDSALYLCASSLSPGAGGSYEQYFGPGTRLTVT.

Of note for this clone: Germline is not matched at one junction end, which may reflect a read error. V and J are TRBV28 and TRBJ2-1; 9 nucleotides agree with TRBD2. Germline V gene lookup returns CDR1 MDHEN and CDR2 SYDVKM. The CDR3 has 14 amino acids. Here the CDR3 reads CASSAGGSNNEQFF. CDR3 sequence (DNA): TGTGCCAGCTCAGCGGGGGGCTCCAACAATGAGCAGTTCTTC.

V usage is TRBV20-1 and J usage is TRBJ2-5; TRBD1 matches 7 bases. The CDR3 sequence is 11 residues long. The germline CDR1 and CDR2 sequences are DFQATT and SNEGSKA (reference sequence). J gave up 5 bases and V 6 bases, and 3 bases lay outside the gene matches. The CDR3 sequence is CSAGGHETQYF. In nucleotides, the CDR3 is TGCAGTGCAGGGGGCCACGAGACCCAGTACTTC.

V is TRBV5-1 and J is TRBJ2-5; 8 bases map to TRBD1. The V and J ends lost 2 bases and 4 bases, in that order; junction bases with no gene match: 13. CDR3 length: 17 amino acids. Germline V gives CDR1 SGHRS, CDR2 YFSETQ. This CDR3 reads CASSLGTGPMVGETQYF. In nucleotides, the CDR3 is TGCGCCAGCAGCTTAGGGACAGGCCCGATGGTGGGAGAGACCCAGTACTTC.

This chain links TRBV2 with TRBJ1-2; maybe TRBD1 (5 bases). CDR3 size: 15 residues. Trimming took 6 bases from V and 3 from J, leaving 17 bases between them. Germline V gene data show CDR1 as SNHLY and CDR2 as FYNNEI. The CDR3 region has the DNA TGTGCCAGCAGGCTACGCGGGGCTGGCGACTATGGCTACACCTTC. It specifies CASRLRGAGDYGYTF.

The CDR3 sequence: CASTGEREKLFF. The CDR3 DNA reads TGTGCCAGCACGGGGGAACGTGAAAAACTGTTTTTT. This sequence joins TRBV2 and TRBJ1-4, with D maybe TRBD1 (5 bases). The CDR3 extends over 12 amino acids. V was trimmed by 7 bases and J by 7 bases, leaving 10 bases between them. The germline V gene has CDR1 SNHLY and CDR2 FYNNEI.

The chain links TRBV29-1 to TRBJ1-2; D not certain. CDR1 is SQVTM, CDR2 ANQGSEA, per germline. This CDR3 spans 15 amino acids. The ends were cut back, 1 base at V and 6 bases at J, with 18 bases in the middle. The CDR3 spells CSVEALDGVHHGYTF. CDR3 bases: TGCAGCGTTGAAGCCCTCGACGGGGTTCACCATGGCTACACCTTC.